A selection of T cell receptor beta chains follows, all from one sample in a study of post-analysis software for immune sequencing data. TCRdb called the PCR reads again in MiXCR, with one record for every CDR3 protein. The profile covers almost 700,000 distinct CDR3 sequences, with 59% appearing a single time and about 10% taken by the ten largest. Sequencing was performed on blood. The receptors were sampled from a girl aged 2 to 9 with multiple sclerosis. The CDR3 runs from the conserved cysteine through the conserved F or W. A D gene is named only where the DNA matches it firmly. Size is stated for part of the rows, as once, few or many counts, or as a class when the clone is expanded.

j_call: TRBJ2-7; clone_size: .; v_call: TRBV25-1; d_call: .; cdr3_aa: CASSIRQVRETYEQYF; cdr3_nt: TGTGCCAGCAGTATTCGACAGGTTCGGGAGACCTACGAGCAGTACTTC
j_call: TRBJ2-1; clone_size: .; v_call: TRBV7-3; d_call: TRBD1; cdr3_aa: CASSSGTGRTAGNEQFF; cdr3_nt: TGTGCCAGCAGCTCCGGGACAGGGCGTACCGCGGGCAATGAGCAGTTCTTC
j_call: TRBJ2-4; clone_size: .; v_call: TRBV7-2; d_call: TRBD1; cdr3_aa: CASSPRQGTLAKNIQYF; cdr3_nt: TGTGCCAGCAGCCCTAGACAGGGGACCTTAGCCAAAAACATTCAGTACTTC
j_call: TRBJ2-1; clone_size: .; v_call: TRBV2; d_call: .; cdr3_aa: CASSEGGVLFDEQFF; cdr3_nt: TGTGCCAGCAGTGAAGGGGGAGTTTTATTCGATGAGCAGTTCTTC
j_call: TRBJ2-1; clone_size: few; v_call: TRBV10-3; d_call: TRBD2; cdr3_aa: CAISVVPSGSYYNEQFF; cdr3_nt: TGTGCCATCAGTGTCGTGCCTAGCGGGAGCTATTACAATGAGCAGTTCTTC
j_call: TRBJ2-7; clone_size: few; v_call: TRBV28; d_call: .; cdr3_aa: CASSPSGGGEQYF; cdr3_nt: TGTGCCAGCAGCCCTTCAGGGGGAGGCGAGCAGTACTTC
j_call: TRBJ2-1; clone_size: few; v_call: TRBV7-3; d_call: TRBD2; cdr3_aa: CASSLGAGGPVDEQFF; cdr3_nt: TGTGCCAGCAGCTTAGGAGCGGGAGGGCCGGTCGATGAGCAGTTCTTC
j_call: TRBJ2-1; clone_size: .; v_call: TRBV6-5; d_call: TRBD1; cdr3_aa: CASSHGQGLNEQFF; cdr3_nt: TGTGCCAGCAGTCACGGACAGGGGCTCAATGAGCAGTTCTTC
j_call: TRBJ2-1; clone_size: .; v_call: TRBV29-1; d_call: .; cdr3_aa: CSVERGVDEQFF; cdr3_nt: TGCAGCGTTGAAAGGGGGGTAGATGAGCAGTTCTTC
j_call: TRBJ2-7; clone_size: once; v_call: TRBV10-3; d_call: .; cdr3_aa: CAISESYNEQYF; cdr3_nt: TGTGCTATCAGTGAGTCCTACAATGAGCAGTACTTC
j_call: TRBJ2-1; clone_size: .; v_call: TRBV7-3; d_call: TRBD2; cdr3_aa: CASSLTGVREASSYNEQFF; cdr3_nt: TGTGCCAGCAGCTTAACGGGGGTGCGGGAGGCGTCCTCCTACAATGAGCAGTTCTTC
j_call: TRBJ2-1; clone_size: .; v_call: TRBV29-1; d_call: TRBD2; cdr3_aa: CSVAQVGAGGPNEQFF; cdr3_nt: TGCAGCGTTGCCCAGGTTGGAGCGGGGGGGCCCAATGAGCAGTTCTTC
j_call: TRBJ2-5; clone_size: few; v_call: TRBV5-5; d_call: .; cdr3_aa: CATGSAGPETQYF; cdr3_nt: TGTGCCACAGGGTCGGCAGGGCCAGAGACCCAGTACTTC
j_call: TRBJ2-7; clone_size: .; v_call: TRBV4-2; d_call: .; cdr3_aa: CASSQFSPYEQYF; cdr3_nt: TGTGCCAGCAGCCAATTCTCTCCCTACGAGCAGTACTTC
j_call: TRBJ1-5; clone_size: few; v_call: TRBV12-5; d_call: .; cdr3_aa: CASGLVLGRGSTYSNQPQHF; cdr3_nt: TGTGCTAGTGGTTTGGTACTCGGAAGGGGATCTACTTATAGCAATCAGCCCCAGCATTTT
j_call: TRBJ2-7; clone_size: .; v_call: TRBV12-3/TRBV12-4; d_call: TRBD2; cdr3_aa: CASSLWPAGGGEQYF; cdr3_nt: TGTGCCAGCAGTTTATGGCCAGCGGGAGGGGGCGAGCAGTACTTC
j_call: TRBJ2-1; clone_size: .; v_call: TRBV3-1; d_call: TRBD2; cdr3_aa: CASSQGVPSGRKIDRRNEQFF; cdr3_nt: TGTGCCAGCAGCCAAGGGGTCCCTAGCGGGAGAAAGATCGACAGGAGGAATGAGCAGTTCTTC
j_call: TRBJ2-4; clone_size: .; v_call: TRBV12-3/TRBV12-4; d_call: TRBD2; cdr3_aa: CASSPTGGAGKNIQYF; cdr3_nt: TGTGCCAGCAGCCCTACCGGGGGGGCTGGAAAAAACATTCAGTACTTC
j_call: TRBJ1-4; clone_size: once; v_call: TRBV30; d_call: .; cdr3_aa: CAWSLDLGGAEKLFF; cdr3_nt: TGTGCCTGGAGTTTGGACCTAGGTGGGGCTGAAAAACTGTTTTTT
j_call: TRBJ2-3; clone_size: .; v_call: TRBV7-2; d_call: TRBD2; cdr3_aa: CASSFSGGGTDTQYF; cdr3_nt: TGTGCCAGCAGCTTTTCGGGGGGAGGCACAGATACGCAGTATTTT
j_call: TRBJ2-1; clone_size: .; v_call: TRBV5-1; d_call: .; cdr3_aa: CASSQTGRDEQFF; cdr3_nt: TGCGCCAGCAGTCAGACAGGGAGGGATGAGCAGTTCTTC